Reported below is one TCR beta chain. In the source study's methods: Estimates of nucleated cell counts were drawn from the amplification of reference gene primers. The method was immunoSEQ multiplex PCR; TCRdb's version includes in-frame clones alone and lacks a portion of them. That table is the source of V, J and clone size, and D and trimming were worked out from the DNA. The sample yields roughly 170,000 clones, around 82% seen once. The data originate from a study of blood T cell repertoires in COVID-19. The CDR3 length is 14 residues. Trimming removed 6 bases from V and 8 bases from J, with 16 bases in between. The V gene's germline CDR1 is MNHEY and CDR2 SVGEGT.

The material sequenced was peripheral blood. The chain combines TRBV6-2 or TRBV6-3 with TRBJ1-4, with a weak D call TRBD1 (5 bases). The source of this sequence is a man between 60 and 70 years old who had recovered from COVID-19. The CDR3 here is CASSRGGGEEKLFF. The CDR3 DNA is TGTGCCAGCAGCCGCGGGGGGGGTGAAGAAAAACTGTTTTTT.